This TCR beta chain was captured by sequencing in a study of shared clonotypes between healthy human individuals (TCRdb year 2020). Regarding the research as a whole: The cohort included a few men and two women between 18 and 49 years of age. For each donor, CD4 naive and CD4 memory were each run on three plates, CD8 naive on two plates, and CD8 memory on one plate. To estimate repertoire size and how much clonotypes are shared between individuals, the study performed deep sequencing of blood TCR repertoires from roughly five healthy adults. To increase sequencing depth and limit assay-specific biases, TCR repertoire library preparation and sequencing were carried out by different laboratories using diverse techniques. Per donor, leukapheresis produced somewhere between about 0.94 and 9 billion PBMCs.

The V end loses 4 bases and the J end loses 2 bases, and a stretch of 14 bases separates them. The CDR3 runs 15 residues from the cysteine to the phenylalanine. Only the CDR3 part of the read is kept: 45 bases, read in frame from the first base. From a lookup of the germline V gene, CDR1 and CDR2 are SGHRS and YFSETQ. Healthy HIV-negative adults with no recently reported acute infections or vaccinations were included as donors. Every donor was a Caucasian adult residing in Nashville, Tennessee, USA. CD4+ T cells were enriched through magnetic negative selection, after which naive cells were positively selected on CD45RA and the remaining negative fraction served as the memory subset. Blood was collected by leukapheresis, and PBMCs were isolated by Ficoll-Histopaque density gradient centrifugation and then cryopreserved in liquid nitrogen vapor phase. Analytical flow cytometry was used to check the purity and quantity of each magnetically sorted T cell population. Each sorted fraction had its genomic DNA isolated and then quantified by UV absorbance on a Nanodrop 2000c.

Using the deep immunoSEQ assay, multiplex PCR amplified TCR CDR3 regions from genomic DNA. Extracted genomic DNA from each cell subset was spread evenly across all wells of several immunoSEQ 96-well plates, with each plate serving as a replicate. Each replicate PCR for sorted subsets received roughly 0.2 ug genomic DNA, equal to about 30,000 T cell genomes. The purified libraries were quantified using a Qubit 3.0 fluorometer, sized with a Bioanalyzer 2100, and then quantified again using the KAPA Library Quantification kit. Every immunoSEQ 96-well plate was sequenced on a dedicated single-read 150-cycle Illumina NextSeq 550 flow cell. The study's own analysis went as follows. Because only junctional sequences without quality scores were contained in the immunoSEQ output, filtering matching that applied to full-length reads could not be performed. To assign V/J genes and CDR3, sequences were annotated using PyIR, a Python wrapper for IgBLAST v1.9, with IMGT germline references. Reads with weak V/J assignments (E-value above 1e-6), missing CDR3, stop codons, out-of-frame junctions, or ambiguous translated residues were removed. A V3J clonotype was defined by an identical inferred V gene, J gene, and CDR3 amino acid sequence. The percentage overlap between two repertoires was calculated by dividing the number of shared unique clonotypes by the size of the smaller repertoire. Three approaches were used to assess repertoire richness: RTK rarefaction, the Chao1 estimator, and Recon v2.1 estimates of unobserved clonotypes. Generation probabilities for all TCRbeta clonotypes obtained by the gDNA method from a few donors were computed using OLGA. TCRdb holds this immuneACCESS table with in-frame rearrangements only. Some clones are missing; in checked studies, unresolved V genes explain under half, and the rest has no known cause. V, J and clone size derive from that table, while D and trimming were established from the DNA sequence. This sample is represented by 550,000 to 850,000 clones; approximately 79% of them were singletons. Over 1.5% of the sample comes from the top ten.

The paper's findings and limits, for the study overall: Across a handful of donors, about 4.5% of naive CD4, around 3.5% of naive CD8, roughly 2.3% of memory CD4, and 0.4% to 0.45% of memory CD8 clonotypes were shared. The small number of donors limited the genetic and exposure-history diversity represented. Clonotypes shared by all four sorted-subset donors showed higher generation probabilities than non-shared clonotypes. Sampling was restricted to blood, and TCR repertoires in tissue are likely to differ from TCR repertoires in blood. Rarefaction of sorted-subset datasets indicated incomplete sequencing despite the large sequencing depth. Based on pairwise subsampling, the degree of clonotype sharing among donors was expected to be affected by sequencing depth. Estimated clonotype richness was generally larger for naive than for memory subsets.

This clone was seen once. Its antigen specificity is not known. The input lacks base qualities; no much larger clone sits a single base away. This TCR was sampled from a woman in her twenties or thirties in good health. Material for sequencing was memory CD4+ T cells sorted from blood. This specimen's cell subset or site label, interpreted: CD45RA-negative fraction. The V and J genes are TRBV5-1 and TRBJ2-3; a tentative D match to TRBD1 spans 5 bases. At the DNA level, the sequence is TGCGCCAGCAGCACGGACACCTGGAACACAGATACGCAGTATTTT. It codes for CASSTDTWNTDTQYF. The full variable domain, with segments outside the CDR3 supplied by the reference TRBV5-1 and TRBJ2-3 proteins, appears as KAGVTQTPRYLIKTRGQQVTLSCSPISGHRSVSWYQQTPGQGLQFLFEYFSETQRNKGNFPGRFSGRQFSNSRSEMNVSTLELGDSALYLCASSTDTWNTDTQYFGPGTRLTVL.